The clone carrying this T cell receptor (beta chain) appeared a few times. The data belong to a study of response to subunit inactivated influenza vaccine. TCRdb reanalysed the RT-PCR reads using MiXCR and keeps one entry per CDR3 protein. This table holds roughly 650,000 distinct CDR3 sequences, 14% found once. Germline V gene lookup returns CDR1 DFQATT and CDR2 SNEGSKA (reference sequence). The trim removed 6 bases at V and 2 bases at J, leaving 6 bases unmatched. There are 14 residues in the CDR3. The specimen was PBMCs from blood, collected 14 to 15 days before vaccination. This clonotype was sampled from a man between 45 and 60 years old who received an inactivated influenza vaccine. V usage is TRBV20-1 and J usage is TRBJ2-7; 11 bases match TRBD2. The CDR3 DNA is TGCAGTGCGGTACTAGCGGGGGTAACCTACGAGCAGTACTTC. It specifies CSAVLAGVTYEQYF.